A selection of T cell receptor beta chains follows, all from one sample in a study of blood T cell repertoires in COVID-19. The repertoire was sequenced with immunoSEQ multiplex PCR; TCRdb's copy has only in-frame clones and lacks some. Among 250,000 to 350,000 clones listed, 75% to 90% were seen once. The sample was peripheral blood. These receptors all come from a woman aged 50 to 60 with COVID-19, enrolled during active disease. Both conserved end residues are part of each CDR3. Each record gives: CDR3 protein, CDR3 DNA, clone size, J gene, V gene, D gene. D genes are given only for firm matches. Expanded clones are given a class, and other clones once, few, many or no size at all.

CDR3: CASSYGGGELFF; DNA: TGTGCCAGCAGCTACGGGGGCGGGGAGCTGTTTTTT; size: .; J: TRBJ2-2; V: TRBV7-3; D: .
CDR3: CASSTGALAGNNEQFF; DNA: TGCGCCAGCAGCACTGGCGCACTAGCGGGGAACAATGAGCAGTTCTTC; size: .; J: TRBJ2-1; V: TRBV5-1; D: TRBD2
CDR3: CASSRLAGVSRDEQYF; DNA: TGTGCCAGTAGCCGACTAGCGGGAGTTTCGAGGGACGAGCAGTACTTC; size: .; J: TRBJ2-7; V: TRBV19; D: TRBD2
CDR3: CASSLLAGEGTDTQYF; DNA: TGTGCCAGCAGTCTCTTAGCGGGAGAGGGCACAGATACGCAGTATTTT; size: .; J: TRBJ2-3; V: TRBV27; D: TRBD2
CDR3: CAWGKETEAFF; DNA: TGTGCCTGGGGTAAGGAGACTGAAGCTTTCTTT; size: .; J: TRBJ1-1; V: TRBV30; D: .
CDR3: CAWSSSGNTIYF; DNA: TGTGCCTGGAGCAGTTCGGGAAACACCATATATTTT; size: .; J: TRBJ1-3; V: TRBV30; D: .
CDR3: CASQTLSKGRDISYNEQFF; DNA: TGTGCCAGCCAGACGTTATCGAAGGGGAGGGACATCTCCTACAATGAGCAGTTCTTC; size: .; J: TRBJ2-1; V: TRBV19; D: .
CDR3: CASHTIAGGGEQYF; DNA: TGCGCCAGCCATACCATAGCGGGAGGGGGCGAGCAGTACTTC; size: once; J: TRBJ2-7; V: TRBV5-1; D: TRBD2
CDR3: CASSLWDNQETQYF; DNA: TGTGCCAGCAGTTTATGGGACAACCAAGAGACCCAGTACTTC; size: .; J: TRBJ2-5; V: TRBV28; D: .
CDR3: CSASSSGFRMDTQYF; DNA: TGCAGTGCTAGTTCTAGCGGGTTTAGGATGGATACGCAGTATTTT; size: .; J: TRBJ2-3; V: TRBV20-1; D: TRBD2
CDR3: CASSADGFNYF; DNA: TGTGCCAGCAGTGCGGATGGGTTTAATTACTTC; size: .; J: TRBJ2-4; V: TRBV28; D: .
CDR3: CASSYGGDRAGAEAFF; DNA: TGTGCCAGCAGTTACGGAGGGGACAGGGCGGGGGCTGAAGCTTTCTTT; size: .; J: TRBJ1-1; V: TRBV6-5; D: TRBD1
CDR3: CASSGLAGGPENEQFF; DNA: TGTGCCAGCAGTGGACTAGCGGGAGGGCCGGAGAATGAGCAGTTCTTC; size: .; J: TRBJ2-1; V: TRBV2; D: TRBD2
CDR3: CASSPSTGIEKLFF; DNA: TGTGCCAGCAGCCCGTCAACAGGGATCGAAAAACTGTTTTTT; size: .; J: TRBJ1-4; V: TRBV5-6; D: .
CDR3: CASSDTGATNEKLFF; DNA: TGCGCCAGCAGCGATACAGGGGCAACTAATGAAAAACTGTTTTTT; size: .; J: TRBJ1-4; V: TRBV5-1; D: TRBD1
CDR3: CASSMLGTPAGNINQPQHF; DNA: TGTGCCAGTAGTATGTTAGGGACTCCTGCTGGTAACATCAATCAGCCCCAGCATTTT; size: .; J: TRBJ1-5; V: TRBV19; D: .
CDR3: CASSWRGQGGNIQYF; DNA: TGTGCCAGCAGCTGGCGTGGGCAGGGAGGGAACATTCAGTACTTC; size: .; J: TRBJ2-4; V: TRBV11-3; D: TRBD2
CDR3: CASSLRWTSSYEQYF; DNA: TGTGCCAGCAGCTTAAGGTGGACTTCCTCCTACGAGCAGTACTTC; size: .; J: TRBJ2-7; V: TRBV7-2; D: .